The present T cell receptor (beta chain) was sequenced within a study of cytomegalovirus exposure and HLA in healthy donors. Study results and caveats: Analyses of presence and absence presupposed an approximately uniform sequencing depth across donors. In a later analysis, TCR association rates varied by HLA locus: DRB1 most, HLA-C fewest. For most subjects, TCR beta sequences were reported to predict HLA-A and HLA-B alleles with accuracy. Productive status was seen about 87% or about 30% of the time for most TCR beta V segments in an earlier analysis.

About this clone itself: Its antigen is not identified.

The CDR3 runs to 13 residues. With 3 bases removed from V and 0 bases from J, the gap between germline ends came to 3 bases. Per the germline V gene, CDR1 is MNHEY and CDR2 is SVGAGI. Primers for the PCR totalled 60 Vbeta and 13 Jbeta. Method: immunoSEQ multiplex PCR; TCRdb's copy keeps in-frame clones and lacks some. Its table records 50,000 or so clones. This sequence joins TRBV6-5 and TRBJ1-3; D unclear. Source material: PBMCs. This receptor was obtained from a man aged 50-60 years in good health and CMV-seropositive. The CDR3 loop reads CASSYISGNTIYF. CDR3 bases: TGTGCCAGCAGTTATATCTCTGGAAACACCATATATTTT.